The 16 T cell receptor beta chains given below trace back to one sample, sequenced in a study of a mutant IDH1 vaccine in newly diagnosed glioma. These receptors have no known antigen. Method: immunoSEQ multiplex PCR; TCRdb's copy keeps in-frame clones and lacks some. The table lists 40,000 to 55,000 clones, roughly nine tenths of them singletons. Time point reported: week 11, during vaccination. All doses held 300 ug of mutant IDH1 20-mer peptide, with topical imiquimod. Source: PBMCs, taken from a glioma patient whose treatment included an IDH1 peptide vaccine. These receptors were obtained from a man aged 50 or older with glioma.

The CDR3 region is CASSATGYEQYF. DNA for the CDR3: TGTGCCAGCAGCGCGACAGGGTACGAGCAGTACTTC. V is TRBV9 and J is TRBJ2-7; 7 bases fit TRBD1. The CDR3 contains 12 residues. Germline CDR1 SGDLS, CDR2 YYNGEE. With V trimmed by 3 bases and J by 4 bases, 1 base remained unmatched.

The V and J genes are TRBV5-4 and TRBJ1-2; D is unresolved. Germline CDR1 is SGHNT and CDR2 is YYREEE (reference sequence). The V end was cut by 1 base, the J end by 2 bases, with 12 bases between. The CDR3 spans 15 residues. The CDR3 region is CASSLLPEQNYGYTF. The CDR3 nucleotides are TGTGCCAGCAGCTTGCTCCCAGAACAAAACTATGGCTACACCTTC.

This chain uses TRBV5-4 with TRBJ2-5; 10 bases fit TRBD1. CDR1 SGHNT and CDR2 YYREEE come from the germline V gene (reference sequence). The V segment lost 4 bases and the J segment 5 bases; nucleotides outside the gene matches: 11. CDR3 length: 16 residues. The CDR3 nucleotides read TGTGCCAGCAGCCCGCGGACAGGGGGACGGGCGGAGACCCAGTACTTC. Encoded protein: CASSPRTGGRAETQYF.

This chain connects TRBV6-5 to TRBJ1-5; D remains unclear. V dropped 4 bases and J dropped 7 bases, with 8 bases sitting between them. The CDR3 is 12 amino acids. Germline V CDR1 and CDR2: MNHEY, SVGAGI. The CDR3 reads CASSSLGQPQHF. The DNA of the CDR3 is TGTGCCAGCAGTTCTTTGGGGCAGCCCCAGCATTTT.

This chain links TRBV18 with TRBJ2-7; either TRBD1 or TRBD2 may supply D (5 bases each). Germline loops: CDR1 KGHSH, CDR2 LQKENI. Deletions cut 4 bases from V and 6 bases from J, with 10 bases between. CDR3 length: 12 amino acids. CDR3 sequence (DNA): TGTGCCAGCTCACGAACGGGGCTCGAGCAGTACTTC. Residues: CASSRTGLEQYF.

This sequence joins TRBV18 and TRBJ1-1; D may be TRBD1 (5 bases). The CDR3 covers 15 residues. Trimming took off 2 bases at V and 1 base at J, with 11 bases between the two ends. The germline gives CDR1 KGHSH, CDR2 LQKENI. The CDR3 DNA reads TGTGCCAGCTCACCAGAGAGGGGCCGGAACACTGAAGCTTTCTTT. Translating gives CASSPERGRNTEAFF.

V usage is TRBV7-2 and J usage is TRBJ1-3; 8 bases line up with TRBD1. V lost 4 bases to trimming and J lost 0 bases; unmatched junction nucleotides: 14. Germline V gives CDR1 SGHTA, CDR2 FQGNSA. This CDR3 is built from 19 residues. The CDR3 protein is CASSYRTGRLKPSGNTIYF. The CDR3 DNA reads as TGTGCCAGCAGCTATAGGACAGGGCGGCTAAAACCCTCTGGAAACACCATATATTTT. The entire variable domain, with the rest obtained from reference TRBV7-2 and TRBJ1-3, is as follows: GAGVSQSPSNKVTEKGKDVELRCDPISGHTALYWYRQSLGQGLEFLIYFQGNSAPDKSGLPSDRFSAERTGGSVSTLTIQRTQQEDSAVYLCASSYRTGRLKPSGNTIYFGEGSWLTVV.

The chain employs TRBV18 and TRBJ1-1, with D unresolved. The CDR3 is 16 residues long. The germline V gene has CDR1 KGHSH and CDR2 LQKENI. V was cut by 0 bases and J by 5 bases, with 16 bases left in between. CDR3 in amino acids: CASSPPYRKGGTEAFF. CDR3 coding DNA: TGTGCCAGCTCACCACCGTATCGGAAGGGAGGAACTGAAGCTTTCTTT.

CDR3 region: CASSLLVTGSSYEQYF. The CDR3 bases are TGTGCCAGCAGCTTACTGGTGACAGGGAGCTCCTACGAGCAGTACTTC. This chain joins TRBV7-9 and TRBJ2-7; 7 bases are shared with TRBD1. This CDR3 spans 16 amino acids. Trimming removed 2 bases from V and 0 bases from J; junction bases left unmatched: 7. Germline V gene sequence: CDR1 SEHNR, CDR2 FQNEAQ (reference sequence).

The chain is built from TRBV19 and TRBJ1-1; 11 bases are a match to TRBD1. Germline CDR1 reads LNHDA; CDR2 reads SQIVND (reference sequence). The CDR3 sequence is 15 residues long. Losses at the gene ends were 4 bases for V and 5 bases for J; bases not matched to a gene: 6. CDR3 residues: CASSKGQGADTEAFF. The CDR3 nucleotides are TGTGCCAGTAGTAAAGGACAGGGGGCAGATACTGAAGCTTTCTTT.

CDR3 sequence (DNA): TGTGCCAGTAGTCCCGCGGCTGGAAACACCATATATTTT. Amino acid sequence: CASSPAAGNTIYF. This chain connects TRBV19 to TRBJ1-3; no clear D gene. V was cut by 5 bases and J by 2 bases, with 7 bases left in between. The germline gives CDR1 LNHDA, CDR2 SQIVND (reference sequence). This CDR3 has 13 residues.

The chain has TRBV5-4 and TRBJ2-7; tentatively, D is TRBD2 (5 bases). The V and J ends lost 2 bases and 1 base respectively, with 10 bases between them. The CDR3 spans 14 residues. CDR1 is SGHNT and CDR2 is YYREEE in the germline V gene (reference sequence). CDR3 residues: CASSFDGGSYEQYF. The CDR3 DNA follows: TGTGCCAGCAGCTTTGATGGAGGTTCCTACGAGCAGTACTTC.

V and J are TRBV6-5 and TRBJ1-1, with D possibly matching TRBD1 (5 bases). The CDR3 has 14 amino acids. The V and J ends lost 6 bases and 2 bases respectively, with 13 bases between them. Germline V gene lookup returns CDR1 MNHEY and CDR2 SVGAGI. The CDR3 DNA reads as TGTGCCAGCAGCCGCCGACAGATAAACACTGAAGCTTTCTTT. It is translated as CASSRRQINTEAFF.

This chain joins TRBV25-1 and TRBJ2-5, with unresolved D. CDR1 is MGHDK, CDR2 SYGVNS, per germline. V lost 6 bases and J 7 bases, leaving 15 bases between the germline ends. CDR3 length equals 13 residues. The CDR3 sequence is CASSESGVSTQYF. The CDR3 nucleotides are TGTGCCAGCAGCGAAAGTGGTGTATCGACCCAGTACTTC.

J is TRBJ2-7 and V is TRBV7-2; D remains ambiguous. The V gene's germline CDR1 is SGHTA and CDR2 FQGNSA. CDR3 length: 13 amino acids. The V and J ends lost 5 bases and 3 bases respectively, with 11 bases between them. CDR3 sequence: CASSPVRSYEQYF. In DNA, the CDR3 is TGTGCCAGCAGCCCCGTGCGGAGCTACGAGCAGTACTTC.

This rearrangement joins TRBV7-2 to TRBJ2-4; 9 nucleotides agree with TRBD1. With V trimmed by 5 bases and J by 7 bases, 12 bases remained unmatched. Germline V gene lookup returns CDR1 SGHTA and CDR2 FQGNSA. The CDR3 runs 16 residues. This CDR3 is CASSPPVGTGMNIQYF. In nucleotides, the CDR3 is TGTGCCAGCAGCCCCCCCGTCGGGACAGGGATGAACATTCAGTACTTC.